A selection of T cell receptor beta chains follows, all from one sample in a study of cytomegalovirus exposure and HLA in healthy donors. Sequenced by immunoSEQ multiplex PCR; TCRdb stores in-frame clones only, minus some. The table records about 150,000 clones, roughly 84% of them present only once. The source material was PBMCs. The receptors stem from a woman in her late teens or twenties in good health and CMV-seronegative. CDR3s include the opening cysteine and the closing phenylalanine or tryptophan. The D gene is left open where the match is weak. The size of a clone is reported for some rows only, either as once, few or many, or as a class for expanded clones.

j_call | v_call | clone_size | d_call | cdr3_aa | cdr3_nt
TRBJ2-4 | TRBV29-1 | . | . | CSVSGFSKNIQYF | TGCAGCGTTTCGGGTTTTTCCAAAAACATTCAGTACTTC
TRBJ2-4 | TRBV18 | once | . | CASSPPQGGKNIQYF | TGTGCCAGCTCACCACCCCAGGGAGGCAAAAACATTCAGTACTTC
TRBJ1-1 | TRBV5-1 | . | . | CASSLASGYTEAFF | TGCGCCAGCAGCTTGGCCTCGGGGTACACTGAAGCTTTCTTT
TRBJ2-4 | TRBV6-6 | few | . | CASSYQPGLAKNIQYF | TGTGCCAGCAGTTACCAGCCGGGACTAGCCAAAAACATTCAGTACTTC
TRBJ1-2 | TRBV7-2 | . | . | CASSLGAGGRDLANYGYTF | TGTGCCAGCAGCTTAGGGGCTGGCGGCAGGGACTTAGCTAACTATGGCTACACCTTC
TRBJ1-4 | TRBV5-5 | . | . | CASSYLGATNEKLFF | TGTGCCAGCAGCTACCTTGGAGCAACTAATGAAAAACTGTTTTTT
TRBJ2-5 | TRBV9 | . | TRBD2 | CASSARLAGGPETQYF | TGTGCCAGCAGCGCGAGACTAGCGGGGGGGCCGGAGACCCAGTACTTC
TRBJ2-1 | TRBV5-1 | . | TRBD2 | CASSAAGGPYNEQFF | TGCGCCAGCAGCGCAGCGGGGGGACCTTACAATGAGCAGTTCTTC
TRBJ2-1 | TRBV7-8 | . | TRBD2 | CASSRLAGNNEQFF | TGTGCCAGCAGCAGACTAGCGGGGAACAATGAGCAGTTCTTC
TRBJ1-3 | TRBV4-1 | . | TRBD1 | CASSPDRSSGNTIYF | TGCGCCAGCAGCCCGGACAGGTCCTCTGGAAACACCATATATTTT
TRBJ2-1 | TRBV2 | . | . | CASGRTRSYNEQFF | TGTGCCAGCGGACGGACACGCTCCTACAATGAGCAGTTCTTC
TRBJ1-4 | TRBV7-2 | . | TRBD1 | CASSRRQGAEKLFF | TGTGCCAGCAGCCGACGACAGGGGGCTGAAAAACTGTTTTTT
TRBJ2-3 | TRBV5-1 | . | TRBD1 | CASSLGQGAGDTQYF | TGCGCCAGCAGCTTAGGACAGGGGGCCGGAGATACGCAGTATTTT
TRBJ1-3 | TRBV28 | . | . | CASTPGGVGNTIYF | TGTGCCAGCACCCCTGGGGGGGTCGGAAACACCATATATTTT
TRBJ2-2 | TRBV29-1 | . | TRBD1 | CSVEGRGLTGELFF | TGCAGCGTTGAAGGCAGGGGGCTCACCGGGGAGCTGTTTTTT
TRBJ2-4 | TRBV4-1 | . | TRBD1 | CASSQMGTGWGDIQYF | TGCGCCAGCAGCCAGATGGGGACAGGGTGGGGAGACATTCAGTACTTC
TRBJ2-2 | TRBV11-2 | . | TRBD2 | CASSRLAGGLPLNTGELFF | TGTGCCAGCAGCCGACTAGCGGGGGGGCTTCCCTTGAACACCGGGGAGCTGTTTTTT
TRBJ1-1 | TRBV5-1 | . | . | CASNRGEDTEAFF | TGCGCCAGCAACCGAGGGGAGGACACTGAAGCTTTCTTT
TRBJ2-7 | TRBV7-2 | . | . | CASSLVLAPTSSYEQYF | TGTGCCAGCAGCTTAGTGTTAGCGCCAACCAGCTCCTACGAGCAGTACTTC
TRBJ2-1 | TRBV4-2 | . | . | CASSQDQYNEQFF | TGTGCCAGCAGCCAAGATCAGTACAATGAGCAGTTCTTC
TRBJ1-4 | TRBV29-1 | . | . | CSVREATNEKLFF | TGCAGCGTCCGGGAGGCAACTAATGAAAAACTGTTTTTT
TRBJ2-1 | TRBV7-3 | . | TRBD2 | CASSFIAGGYNEQFF | TGTGCCAGCAGCTTCATAGCGGGCGGCTACAATGAGCAGTTCTTC
TRBJ2-1 | TRBV30 | . | . | CAWSVSAWSEQFF | TGTGCCTGGAGTGTTTCAGCGTGGAGTGAGCAGTTCTTC
TRBJ1-2 | TRBV7-8 | . | TRBD1 | CASSLEGRSGGGYTF | TGTGCCAGCAGCTTAGAGGGCCGTTCAGGGGGAGGCTACACCTTC
TRBJ2-4 | TRBV4-3 | . | . | CASSQDPRGIQYF | TGCGCCAGCAGCCAAGATCCCCGGGGCATTCAGTACTTC
TRBJ2-7 | TRBV2 | few | TRBD1 | CASERGQTYEQYF | TGTGCCAGCGAGAGGGGGCAAACCTACGAGCAGTACTTC
TRBJ2-1 | TRBV27 | few | . | CASSAQVSYNEQFF | TGTGCCAGCAGTGCACAGGTCTCCTACAATGAGCAGTTCTTC
TRBJ1-2 | TRBV6-6 | . | . | CASSYLPGGYGYTF | TGTGCCAGCAGTTACCTCCCGGGAGGCTATGGCTACACCTTC
TRBJ2-7 | TRBV18 | . | . | CASSPSQGVYEQYF | TGTGCCAGCTCACCGTCACAGGGAGTCTACGAGCAGTACTTC
TRBJ1-5 | TRBV7-9 | . | . | CASSLVGGTIGAQHF | TGTGCCAGCAGCCTGGTGGGGGGTACAATAGGGGCCCAGCATTTT
TRBJ1-2 | TRBV20-1 | . | . | CSARQNGYTF | TGCAGTGCTAGACAAAATGGCTACACCTTC
TRBJ1-1 | TRBV5-5 | . | . | CASSVQEGRIALRMNTEAFF | TGTGCCAGCAGCGTTCAGGAAGGGAGGATAGCATTGAGGATGAACACTGAAGCTTTCTTT
TRBJ2-3 | TRBV7-9 | . | . | CASSPKDFLTDTQYF | TGTGCCAGCAGCCCTAAAGATTTCCTCACAGATACGCAGTATTTT
TRBJ2-3 | TRBV9 | . | TRBD2 | CASSVVSGSTDTQYF | TGTGCCAGCAGCGTGGTTAGCGGGTCCACAGATACGCAGTATTTT
TRBJ2-3 | TRBV11-3 | . | TRBD1 | CASSLAGGWTDTQYF | TGTGCCAGCAGCTTGGCAGGGGGCTGGACAGATACGCAGTATTTT
TRBJ2-7 | TRBV6-1 | . | TRBD2 | CASSRTSGSADEQYF | TGTGCCAGTTCCAGGACTAGCGGGTCGGCGGACGAGCAGTACTTC
TRBJ2-3 | TRBV2 | . | TRBD2 | CASSGSPGLADTDTQYF | TGTGCCAGCAGCGGGAGCCCGGGACTAGCGGACACAGATACGCAGTATTTT
TRBJ2-1 | TRBV6-5 | once | TRBD2 | CASSYVTSVNEQFF | TGTGCCAGCAGTTACGTGACTAGCGTGAATGAGCAGTTCTTC
TRBJ1-1 | TRBV28 | . | . | CASSLYQGTEAFF | TGTGCCAGCAGTTTATATCAGGGGACTGAAGCTTTCTTT
TRBJ2-7 | TRBV5-1 | . | TRBD1 | CASSFRTGGGEQYF | TGCGCCAGCAGCTTCCGGACAGGGGGCGGCGAGCAGTACTTC
TRBJ1-4 | TRBV7-2 | . | TRBD1 | CASSPDLGQAEKLFF | TGTGCCAGCAGCCCCGACCTGGGACAGGCCGAAAAACTGTTTTTT
TRBJ2-2 | TRBV7-2 | . | . | CASIQRGSGELFF | TGTGCCAGCATCCAAAGGGGGAGCGGGGAGCTGTTTTTT
TRBJ2-1 | TRBV27 | . | TRBD2 | CASRLAGGYLSYNEQFF | TGTGCCAGCAGGCTAGCGGGGGGCTATCTCTCCTACAATGAGCAGTTCTTC
TRBJ1-5 | TRBV7-8 | once | TRBD1 | CASSLGDRGSNQPQHF | TGTGCCAGCAGCTTAGGGGACAGGGGTAGCAATCAGCCCCAGCATTTT
TRBJ1-1 | TRBV5-1 | . | TRBD1 | CASSLGQGARRTEAFF | TGCGCCAGCAGCTTGGGACAGGGGGCGCGGAGGACTGAAGCTTTCTTT
TRBJ2-7 | TRBV7-8 | . | . | CASSLEGAQQEQYF | TGTGCCAGCAGCTTAGAAGGGGCCCAGCAAGAGCAGTACTTC
TRBJ2-7 | TRBV13 | . | . | CASSLLEIGRSSYEQYF | TGTGCCAGCAGCTTACTAGAGATTGGCCGAAGCTCCTACGAGCAGTACTTC
TRBJ1-2 | TRBV7-2 | . | TRBD1 | CASSRRTGANYGYTF | TGTGCCAGCAGCAGGAGGACAGGGGCGAACTATGGCTACACCTTC
TRBJ2-2 | TRBV28 | . | . | CASSSTWVTGGELFF | TGTGCCAGCAGTTCCACCTGGGTAACGGGGGGGGAGCTGTTTTTT
TRBJ2-6 | TRBV5-1 | . | TRBD1 | CASTAAAGGSGANVLTF | TGCGCCAGCACCGCCGCGGCAGGGGGCTCTGGGGCCAACGTCCTGACTTTC
TRBJ2-2 | TRBV4-3 | . | . | CASSRLTGTGELFF | TGCGCCAGCAGCCGCCTCACGGGGACCGGGGAGCTGTTTTTT
TRBJ1-4 | TRBV28 | once | TRBD1 | CASSFGTGGEKLFF | TGTGCCAGCAGTTTTGGGACAGGGGGTGAAAAACTGTTTTTT
TRBJ1-2 | TRBV28 | . | . | CASSRGTKYEGYTF | TGTGCCAGCAGCCGCGGGACGAAGTACGAGGGCTACACCTTC
TRBJ2-2 | TRBV7-6 | . | . | CASSNRDFNTGELFF | TGTGCCAGCAGTAACCGGGACTTTAACACCGGGGAGCTGTTTTTT
TRBJ1-5 | TRBV10-3 | . | . | CAISESSGYSNQPQHF | TGTGCCATCAGTGAGTCATCAGGGTATAGCAATCAGCCCCAGCATTTT